One TCR beta chain is described in this entry. Its specificity is not known. Other DNA sequences in the same sample also yield this CDR3. Germline-derived CDR1 and CDR2 are SGHRS and YFSETQ. CDR3 length: 14 residues. V lost 7 bases and J lost 2; bases outside the gene matches: 4. The sample comes from a study of cytomegalovirus exposure and HLA in healthy donors. The study, taken as a whole, reports: Previously analyzed data showed that most TCR beta V segments were productive at a frequency of about 87% or about 30%. Clonal expansion was found to be greater in HLA-associated TCR beta chains than in equally common others in a later analysis.

Primers: 60 Vbeta forward and 13 Jbeta reverse. The protocol was immunoSEQ multiplex PCR, while the TCRdb copy is restricted to in-frame clones and leaves out a portion. Counted here are 95,000 to 150,000 clones, approximately 67% occurring once; the ten biggest clones make up 1.5% to 1.7%. The donors comprised healthy bone marrow donors. Material: PBMCs. This receptor was identified in a man aged 18 to 29 in good health and CMV-seronegative. The chain links TRBV5-1 to TRBJ2-1; 9 bases match TRBD2. CDR3 sequence (DNA): TGCGCCAGCTCTTCTAGCGGGGCCTACAATGAGCAGTTCTTC. It specifies CASSSSGAYNEQFF.